This TCR beta chain was sequenced in a study of identifying expanded T cells in peripheral blood. Study results and caveats: Approximately 2-week clone count variance significantly increased as total template count grew. Over approximately two and four weeks, about 15 and 19 clones changed, versus 1.2 between replicates.

Of note for this clone: Its antigen is unidentified.

Healthy donors had no documented immune events, such as infections, while sampled. Produced via immunoSEQ multiplex PCR; TCRdb's table is partial and in-frame only. The sample comprises about 83,000 clones, approximately 89% of which are singletons, and 2.5% to 3% rests with the top ten. Trimming took 7 bases from V and 4 from J; bases not matched to a gene: 10. The germline CDR1 and CDR2 sequences are MNHNS and SASEGT. This CDR3 spans 15 amino acids. This sequence was found in a person aged 18-69 years in good health. The sample was blood. This chain links TRBV6-1 with TRBJ2-5; 9 bases match TRBD1. Written as DNA, the CDR3 is TGTGCCAGCATAGGGACAGGGATGTTTGGAGAGACCCAGTACTTC. Protein sequence: CASIGTGMFGETQYF.